This T cell receptor beta chain was obtained from a study of shared clonotypes between healthy human individuals. General study points: The sampled material consisted only of blood, and tissue repertoires are likely to differ.

The healthy adult donors were HIV-negative and reported no recent acute infections or vaccinations. Subsets obtained from CD4+ cells comprised CD45RA+ naive and CD45RA-negative memory cells. Per the germline V gene, CDR1 is SGHAT and CDR2 is FQNNGV. V lost 2 bases to trimming and J lost 4 bases, with 20 bases between them. The CDR3 spans 17 residues. Deep-level assay runs were performed. The protocol was immunoSEQ multiplex PCR, while the TCRdb copy is restricted to in-frame clones and leaves out a portion. Among roughly 2.4 million clones listed, approximately 94% were seen once. As regards this clone: What it binds is unknown.

Sequencing used naive CD4+ T cells sorted from blood. Regarding subset: CD45RA+ positively selected. The chain uses TRBV11-2 and TRBJ1-1, with D uncertain. This receptor was taken from a young man in good health. For the CDR3, the DNA is TGTGCCAGCAGCTTATGGGCTGCAAATACGGTCGCCACTGAAGCTTTCTTT. Translation: CASSLWAANTVATEAFF.